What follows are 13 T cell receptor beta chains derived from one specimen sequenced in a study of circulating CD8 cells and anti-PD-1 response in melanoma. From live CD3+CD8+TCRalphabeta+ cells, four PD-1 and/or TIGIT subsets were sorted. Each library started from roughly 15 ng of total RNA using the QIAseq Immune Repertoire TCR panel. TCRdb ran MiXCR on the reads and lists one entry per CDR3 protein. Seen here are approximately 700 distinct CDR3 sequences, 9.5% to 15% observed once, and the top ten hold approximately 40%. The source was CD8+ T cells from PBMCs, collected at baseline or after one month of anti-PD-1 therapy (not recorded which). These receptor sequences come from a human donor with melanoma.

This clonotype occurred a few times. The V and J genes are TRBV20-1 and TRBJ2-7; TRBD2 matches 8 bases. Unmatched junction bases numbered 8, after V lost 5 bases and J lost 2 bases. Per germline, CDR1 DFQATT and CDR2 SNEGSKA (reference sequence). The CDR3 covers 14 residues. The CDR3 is CSAGKLAGTYEQYF. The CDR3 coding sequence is TGCAGTGCTGGAAAGCTAGCGGGCACCTACGAGCAGTACTTC.

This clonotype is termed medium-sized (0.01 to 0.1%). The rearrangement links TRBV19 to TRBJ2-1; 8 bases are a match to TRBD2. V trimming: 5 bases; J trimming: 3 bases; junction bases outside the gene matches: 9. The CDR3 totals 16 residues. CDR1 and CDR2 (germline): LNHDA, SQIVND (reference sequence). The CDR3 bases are TGTGCCAGTAGTCCTCTCAGCGGGAGAGACTACAATGAGCAGTTCTTC. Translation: CASSPLSGRDYNEQFF.

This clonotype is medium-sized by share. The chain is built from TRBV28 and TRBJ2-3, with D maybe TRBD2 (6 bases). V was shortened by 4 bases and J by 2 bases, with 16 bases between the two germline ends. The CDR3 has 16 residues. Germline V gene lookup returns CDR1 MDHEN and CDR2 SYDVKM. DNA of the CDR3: TGTGCCAGCAGTTCGGGGGTGAGCCTCCCCACAGATACGCAGTATTTT. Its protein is CASSSGVSLPTDTQYF.

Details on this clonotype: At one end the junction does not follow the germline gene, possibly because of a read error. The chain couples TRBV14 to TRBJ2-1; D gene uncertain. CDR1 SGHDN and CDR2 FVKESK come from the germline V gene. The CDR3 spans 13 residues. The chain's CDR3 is CASSQVSVGKQCF. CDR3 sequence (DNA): TGTGCCAGCAGCCAAGTGTCGGTCGGCAAGCAGTGCTTC.

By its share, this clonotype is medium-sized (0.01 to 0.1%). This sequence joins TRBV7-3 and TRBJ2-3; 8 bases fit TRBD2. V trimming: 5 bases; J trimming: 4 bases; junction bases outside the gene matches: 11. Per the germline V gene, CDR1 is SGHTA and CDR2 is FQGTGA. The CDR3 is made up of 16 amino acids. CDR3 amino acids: CASSHTSGRGADTQYF. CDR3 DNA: TGTGCCAGCAGCCATACGTCCGGGAGGGGCGCAGATACGCAGTATTTT.

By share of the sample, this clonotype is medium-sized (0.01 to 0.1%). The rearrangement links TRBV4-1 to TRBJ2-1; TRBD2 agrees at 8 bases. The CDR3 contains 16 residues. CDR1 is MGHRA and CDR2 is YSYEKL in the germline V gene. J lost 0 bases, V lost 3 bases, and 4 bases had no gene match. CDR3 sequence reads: CASSQVAGTSYNEQFF. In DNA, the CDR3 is TGCGCCAGCAGCCAGGTAGCGGGAACCTCCTACAATGAGCAGTTCTTC.

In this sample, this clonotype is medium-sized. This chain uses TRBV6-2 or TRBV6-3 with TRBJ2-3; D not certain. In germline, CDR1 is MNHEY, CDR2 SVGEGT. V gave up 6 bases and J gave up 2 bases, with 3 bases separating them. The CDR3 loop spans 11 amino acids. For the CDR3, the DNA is TGTGCCAGCAGAATCACAGATACGCAGTATTTT. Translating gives CASRITDTQYF.

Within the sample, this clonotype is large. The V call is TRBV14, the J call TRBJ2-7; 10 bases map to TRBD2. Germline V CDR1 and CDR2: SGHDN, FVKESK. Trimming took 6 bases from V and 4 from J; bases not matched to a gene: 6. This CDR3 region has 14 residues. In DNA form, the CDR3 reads TGTGCCAGCAGTTTGGCTAGCGGGGGTTACGAGCAGTACTTC. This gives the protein CASSLASGGYEQYF. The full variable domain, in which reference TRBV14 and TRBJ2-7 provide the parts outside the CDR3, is EAGVTQFPSHSVIEKGQTVTLRCDPISGHDNLYWYRRVMGKEIKFLLHFVKESKQDESGMPNNRFLAERTGGTYSTLKVQPAELEDSGVYFCASSLASGGYEQYFGPGTRLTVT.

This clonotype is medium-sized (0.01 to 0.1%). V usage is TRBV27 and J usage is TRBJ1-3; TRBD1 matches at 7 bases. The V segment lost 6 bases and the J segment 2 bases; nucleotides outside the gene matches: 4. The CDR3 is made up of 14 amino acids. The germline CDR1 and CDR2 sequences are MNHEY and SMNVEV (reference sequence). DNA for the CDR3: TGTGCCAGCAGAAAACAGGGGACTGGAAACACCATATATTTT. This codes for CASRKQGTGNTIYF.

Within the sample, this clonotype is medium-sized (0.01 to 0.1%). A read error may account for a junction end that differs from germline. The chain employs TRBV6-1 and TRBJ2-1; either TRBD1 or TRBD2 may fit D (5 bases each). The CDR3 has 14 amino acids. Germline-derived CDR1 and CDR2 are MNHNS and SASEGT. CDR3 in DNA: TGTGCCAGCAGTGCCGAGGGGCCGTCCTTCGATCTGGACTTC. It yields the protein CASSAEGPSFDLDF.

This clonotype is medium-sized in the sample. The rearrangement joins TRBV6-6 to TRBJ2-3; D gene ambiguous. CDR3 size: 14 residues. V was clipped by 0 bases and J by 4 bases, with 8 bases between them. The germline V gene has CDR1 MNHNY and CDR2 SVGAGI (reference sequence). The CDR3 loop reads CASSYSEFADTQYF. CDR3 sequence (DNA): TGTGCCAGCAGTTACTCGGAGTTTGCAGATACGCAGTATTTT.

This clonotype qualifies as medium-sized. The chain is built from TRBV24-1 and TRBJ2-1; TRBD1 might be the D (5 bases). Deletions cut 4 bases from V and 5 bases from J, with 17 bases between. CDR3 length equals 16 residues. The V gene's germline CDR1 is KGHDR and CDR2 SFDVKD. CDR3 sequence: CATSDRWGPSDNEQFF. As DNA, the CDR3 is TGTGCCACCAGTGACCGTTGGGGCCCCTCAGACAATGAGCAGTTCTTC.

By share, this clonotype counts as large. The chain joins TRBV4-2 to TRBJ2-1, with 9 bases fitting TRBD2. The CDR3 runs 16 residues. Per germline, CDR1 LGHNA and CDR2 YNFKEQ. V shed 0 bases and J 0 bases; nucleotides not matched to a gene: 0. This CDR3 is CASSQDSGSSYNEQFF. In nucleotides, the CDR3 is TGTGCCAGCAGCCAAGATAGCGGGAGCTCCTACAATGAGCAGTTCTTC.